This T cell receptor beta chain emerged from a study of blood T cell repertoires in COVID-19. On the study more broadly: T cells, B-cell-depleted T cells, or PBMCs supplied cDNA or gDNA.

The method was immunoSEQ multiplex PCR; TCRdb's version includes in-frame clones alone and lacks a portion of them. This table has 270,000 or so clones, 85% to 90% appearing once. V was clipped by 3 bases and J by 6 bases; unmatched bases: 5. The germline gives CDR1 SEHNR, CDR2 FQNEAQ (reference sequence). This CDR3 spans 15 amino acids. Specimen: peripheral blood. The V gene is TRBV7-9, the J gene TRBJ2-2, with 9 bases matching TRBD1. This TCR derives from a woman aged 40 to 49 who had recovered from COVID-19. CDR3 sequence (DNA): TGTGCCAGCAGCTTGGGGACAGGGCTCGCCGGGGAGCTGTTTTTT. Encoded protein: CASSLGTGLAGELFF.